The 22 T cell receptor beta chains below all came from one sample that was sequenced in a study of blood T cell repertoires in COVID-19. Data came from immunoSEQ multiplex PCR; TCRdb stores just in-frame clones and leaves some out. The data show approximately 210,000 clones, roughly nine tenths seen once. The sample taken for sequencing was peripheral blood. The origin of the receptors is a man aged 35-49 years with active or convalescent COVID-19.

In its sample, this clone was seen once. The chain joins TRBV30 to TRBJ2-7; a weak D match, TRBD2 (5 bases). Germline values: CDR1 GTSNPN, CDR2 SVGIG (reference sequence). The CDR3 runs 13 residues. V gave up 1 base and J gave up 2 bases, with 9 bases separating them. Written as DNA, the CDR3 is TGTGCCTGGAGTGGAACTAGGCCCTACGAGCAGTACTTC. Translation gives CAWSGTRPYEQYF.

The rearrangement links TRBV12-3 or TRBV12-4 to TRBJ1-2; 7 nucleotides align to TRBD1. J gave up 8 bases and V 4 bases, and 7 bases lay outside the gene matches. The length of the CDR3 is 13 residues. CDR3 in DNA: TGTGCCAGCAGTTCCTACAGGGGAGCCGGCTACACCTTC. Protein product: CASSSYRGAGYTF.

This chain connects TRBV28 to TRBJ1-5, with a possible D match to TRBD1 (5 bases). This CDR3 has 15 residues. Germline values: CDR1 MDHEN, CDR2 SYDVKM. Trimming left V 3 bases short and J 3 bases short, with 12 bases between. In DNA, the CDR3 is TGTGCCAGCAGTTTGCTCAGGGCCAACAATCAGCCCCAGCATTTT. It translates to CASSLLRANNQPQHF.

The J gene is TRBJ2-7, the V gene TRBV7-9; TRBD2 might be the D (6 bases). Looked up from germline, CDR1 is SEHNR and CDR2 is FQNEAQ (reference sequence). Trimming removed 1 base at V and 4 bases at J, with 8 bases between. The CDR3 has 13 residues. Here the CDR3 reads CASSLETRYEQYF. Here the CDR3 DNA reads TGTGCCAGCAGCTTAGAGACTAGGTACGAGCAGTACTTC.

The chain joins TRBV3-1 (or the pseudogene TRBV3-2) to TRBJ1-1; 7 nucleotides line up with TRBD1. V gave up 3 bases and J gave up 6 bases; unmatched junction bases: 7. The germline gives CDR1 LGHDT, CDR2 YNNKEL (reference sequence). This CDR3 region has 14 residues. CDR3 amino acids: CASSHTTGRPEAFF. In DNA, the CDR3 is TGTGCCAGCAGCCATACGACAGGGAGGCCTGAAGCTTTCTTT.

The chain couples TRBV7-3 to TRBJ2-1; TRBD1 matches at 7 bases. The J segment lost 6 bases and the V segment lost 4 bases, leaving 6 bases of the junction unmatched. The germline gives CDR1 SGHTA, CDR2 FQGTGA. The length of the CDR3 is 14 residues. The CDR3 DNA follows: TGTGCCAGCAGCTCGGGACAGTCCGGCAATGAGCAGTTCTTC. Translated, it gives CASSSGQSGNEQFF.

V gene TRBV5-4 combines with J gene TRBJ1-1; tentative D call: TRBD1 (6 bases). Germline CDR1 SGHNT, CDR2 YYREEE (reference sequence). Trimming cost V 0 bases and J 1 base, with 10 bases left between them. The CDR3 runs 15 residues. The CDR3 protein is CASSLDRAPNTEAFF. The CDR3 DNA is TGTGCCAGCAGCTTGGACAGGGCACCGAACACTGAAGCTTTCTTT.

The rearrangement links TRBV27 to TRBJ2-6, with TRBD1 identical over 7 bases. With V trimmed by 5 bases and J by 2 bases, 12 bases remained unmatched. Germline assignment: CDR1 MNHEY and CDR2 SMNVEV (reference sequence). The CDR3 consists of 18 residues. The CDR3 is CASSAPGGPAPGANVLTF. In nucleotides, the CDR3 is TGTGCCAGCAGTGCGCCAGGGGGACCAGCTCCTGGGGCCAACGTCCTGACTTTC.

The genes are TRBV5-4 and TRBJ1-1, with 7 bases aligning to TRBD1. The CDR3 extends over 14 amino acids. V shed 4 bases and J 1 base; nucleotides not matched to a gene: 4. From germline, CDR1 is SGHNT and CDR2 YYREEE (reference sequence). The CDR3 DNA sequence: TGTGCCAGCAGCACGGGACAGCCGAACACTGAAGCTTTCTTT. This gives the protein CASSTGQPNTEAFF.

V is TRBV4-1 and J is TRBJ1-1; 9 nucleotides line up with TRBD1. V lost 1 base, J lost 5 bases, and 5 bases stayed unmatched. There are 15 residues in the CDR3. Germline V gives CDR1 MGHRA, CDR2 YSYEKL. This CDR3 is CASSQVTGTGTEAFF. CDR3 nucleotide sequence: TGCGCCAGCAGCCAAGTTACTGGGACAGGGACTGAAGCTTTCTTT.

The rearrangement uses TRBV27 and TRBJ2-7; 11 nucleotides match TRBD2. The germline V gene has CDR1 MNHEY and CDR2 SMNVEV (reference sequence). This CDR3 is built from 15 residues. After removal of 6 bases from V and 3 bases from J, the junction contained 7 bases not matched to a gene. This CDR3 is CASRPGTSGNYEQYF. The DNA of the CDR3 is TGTGCCAGCAGACCTGGGACTAGCGGAAACTACGAGCAGTACTTC.

This chain links TRBV2 with TRBJ2-3; 7 bases agree with TRBD1. This CDR3 region has 12 residues. Trimming at V came to 1 base and at J to 13 bases, leaving 5 bases not matched to a gene. Germline loops: CDR1 SNHLY, CDR2 FYNNEI. CDR3 coding DNA: TGTGCCAGCAGTGAAGAGGGGGCCGGGAAGTATTTT. Protein sequence: CASSEEGAGKYF.

The chain carries TRBV18 and TRBJ1-2; no reliable D call. CDR1 is KGHSH, CDR2 LQKENI, per germline. V gave up 0 bases and J gave up 0 bases, with 8 bases separating them. CDR3 length: 15 amino acids. CDR3 sequence reads: CASSPPQAPNYGYTF. The CDR3 region has the DNA TGTGCCAGCTCACCACCCCAGGCCCCTAACTATGGCTACACCTTC.

The chain is built from TRBV7-3 and TRBJ2-5; D is ambiguous. The CDR3 totals 13 residues. V was clipped by 3 bases and J by 4 bases, with 9 bases between them. The V gene's germline CDR1 is SGHTA and CDR2 FQGTGA. The DNA of the CDR3 is TGTGCCAGCAGCTTTGGAGTAGGAGAGACCCAGTACTTC. It codes for CASSFGVGETQYF.

This chain uses TRBV5-4 with TRBJ1-1; maybe TRBD1 (6 bases). V was pared by 3 bases and J by 4 bases, with 22 bases between. CDR1 SGHNT and CDR2 YYREEE come from the germline V gene (reference sequence). This CDR3 region has 17 residues. CDR3 amino acids: CASSSGGTRGGSTEAFF. The CDR3 region has the DNA TGTGCCAGCAGCTCGGGGGGCACCCGGGGAGGAAGCACTGAAGCTTTCTTT.

The chain is built from TRBV20-1 and TRBJ1-2; the D is unclear. CDR1 DFQATT and CDR2 SNEGSKA come from the germline V gene (reference sequence). V gave up 2 bases and J gave up 8 bases, with 9 bases separating them. This CDR3 spans 11 amino acids. The CDR3: CSARNLVGYTF. CDR3 coding DNA: TGCAGTGCTAGAAACTTGGTGGGCTACACCTTC.

The CDR3 coding sequence is TGTGCCAGCAGTCGACAGGGATTCACTGAAGCTTTCTTT. Protein sequence: CASSRQGFTEAFF. V is TRBV6-5 and J is TRBJ1-1, with 7 bases identical to TRBD1. The CDR3 runs to 13 residues. J gave up 4 bases and V 5 bases, and 4 bases lay outside the gene matches. Germline assignment: CDR1 MNHEY and CDR2 SVGAGI.

The genes are TRBV5-1 and TRBJ2-1, with 11 nucleotides matching TRBD2. The CDR3 contains 14 residues. V dropped 6 bases and J dropped 4; count of bases not matched to a gene: 3. CDR1 is SGHRS and CDR2 is YFSETQ in the germline V gene. CDR3 coding DNA: TGCGCCAGCACCCGACTAGCGGGATACAATGAGCAGTTCTTC. Its protein product is CASTRLAGYNEQFF.

The chain links TRBV27 to TRBJ1-4; possibly TRBD1 for D (6 bases). The V end lost 5 bases, the J end lost 5 bases, and 21 bases lay between the germline ends. CDR3 length: 17 residues. Germline loops: CDR1 MNHEY, CDR2 SMNVEV (reference sequence). CDR3 in DNA: TGTGCCAGCAGTACCTTTCTTGCAACAGGGACCAATGAAAAACTGTTTTTT. Amino acids: CASSTFLATGTNEKLFF.

The chain recombines TRBV19 with TRBJ1-5, with a possible D match to TRBD1 (6 bases). The CDR3 contains 15 residues. The V end lost 3 bases, the J end lost 6 bases, and 15 bases lay between the germline ends. The germline gives CDR1 LNHDA, CDR2 SQIVND (reference sequence). The CDR3 DNA follows: TGTGCCAGTAGTATCTTGGGGGCGCTTCTTCAGCCCCAGCATTTT. It specifies CASSILGALLQPQHF.

The chain employs TRBV28 and TRBJ1-6, with 9 bases lining up with TRBD1. CDR3 length: 16 residues. From germline, CDR1 is MDHEN and CDR2 SYDVKM. V lost 4 bases and J lost 7; bases outside the gene matches: 8. The CDR3: CASSSGTGFLNSPLHF. Here the CDR3 DNA reads TGTGCCAGCAGTTCCGGGACAGGGTTCTTAAATTCACCCCTCCACTTT.

This clone was picked up one time. The rearrangement joins TRBV5-1 to TRBJ1-4; a weak D match, TRBD1 (5 bases). Germline loops: CDR1 SGHRS, CDR2 YFSETQ. There are 17 residues in the CDR3. V was trimmed by 4 bases and J by 6 bases, leaving 22 bases between them. CDR3 nucleotides: TGCGCCAGCAGCCTAAACACCCAGGGTGTTGGTGATGAAAAACTGTTTTTT. Amino acid sequence: CASSLNTQGVGDEKLFF. The full variable domain, with the rest looked up from reference TRBV5-1 and TRBJ1-4, is KAGVTQTPRYLIKTRGQQVTLSCSPISGHRSVSWYQQTPGQGLQFLFEYFSETQRNKGNFPGRFSGRQFSNSRSEMNVSTLELGDSALYLCASSLNTQGVGDEKLFFGSGTQLSVL.